This T cell receptor beta chain was profiled in a study of blood T cell repertoires in COVID-19. The overall study: Both acute and convalescent COVID-19 samples were obtained from the United States, Italy and Spain. From T cells, B-cell-depleted T cells, or PBMCs came the material, which was cDNA or gDNA.

The repertoire was sequenced with immunoSEQ multiplex PCR; TCRdb's copy has only in-frame clones and lacks some. This sample carries over 120,000 clones, about nine tenths of them seen once, and the ten largest clones take around 1.5%. Germline CDR1 reads SGHTA; CDR2 reads FQGNSA. This CDR3 region has 14 residues. Trimming took off 0 bases at V and 7 bases at J, with 12 bases between the two ends. The chain recombines TRBV7-2 with TRBJ2-5; possibly TRBD2 for D (6 bases). Sequenced material: peripheral blood. This receptor was taken from a human donor in a cohort sampled during active COVID-19. CDR3: CASSLASGGSTQYF. CDR3 coding DNA: TGTGCCAGCAGCTTAGCTAGCGGCGGATCGACCCAGTACTTC.